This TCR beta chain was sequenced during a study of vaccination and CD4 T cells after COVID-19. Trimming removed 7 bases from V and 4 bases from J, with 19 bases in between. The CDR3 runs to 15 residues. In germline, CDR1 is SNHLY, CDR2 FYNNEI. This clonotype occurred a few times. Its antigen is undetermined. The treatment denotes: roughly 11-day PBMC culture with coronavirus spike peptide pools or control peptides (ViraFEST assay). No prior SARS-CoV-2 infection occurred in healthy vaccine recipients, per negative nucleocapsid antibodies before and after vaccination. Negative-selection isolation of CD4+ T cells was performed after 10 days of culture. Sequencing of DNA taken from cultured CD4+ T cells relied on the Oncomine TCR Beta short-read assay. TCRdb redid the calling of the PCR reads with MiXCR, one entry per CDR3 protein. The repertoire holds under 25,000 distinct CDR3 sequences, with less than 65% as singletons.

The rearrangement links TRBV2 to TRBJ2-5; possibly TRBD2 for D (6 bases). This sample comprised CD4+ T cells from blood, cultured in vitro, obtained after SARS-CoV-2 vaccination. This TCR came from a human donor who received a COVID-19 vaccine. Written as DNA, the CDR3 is TGTGCCAGCACCACAACGGAGGGGTTAGGAGAGACCCAGTACTTC. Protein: CASTTTEGLGETQYF.